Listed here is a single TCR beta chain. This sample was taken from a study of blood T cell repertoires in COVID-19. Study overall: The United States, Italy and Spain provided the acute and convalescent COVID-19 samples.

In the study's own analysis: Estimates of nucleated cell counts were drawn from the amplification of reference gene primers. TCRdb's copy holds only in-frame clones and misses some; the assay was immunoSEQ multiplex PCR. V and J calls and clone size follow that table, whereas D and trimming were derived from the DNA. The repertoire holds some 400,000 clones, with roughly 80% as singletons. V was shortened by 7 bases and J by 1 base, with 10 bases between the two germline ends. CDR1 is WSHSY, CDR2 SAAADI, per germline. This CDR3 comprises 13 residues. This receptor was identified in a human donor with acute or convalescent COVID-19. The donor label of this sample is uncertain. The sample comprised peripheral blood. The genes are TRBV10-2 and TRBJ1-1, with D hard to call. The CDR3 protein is CASKSNRNTEAFF. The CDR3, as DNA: TGCGCCAGCAAGTCCAACAGGAACACTGAAGCTTTCTTT.